This entry lists 17 T cell receptor beta chains sequenced from one sample in a study of cytomegalovirus exposure and HLA in healthy donors (dated by TCRdb to 2017 to 2019). The method behind the library was the immunoSEQ multiplex PCR assay. The multiplex PCR relied on a mix of 60 forward primers for TCR Vbeta segments and 13 reverse primers for TCR Jbeta segments. The source is immuneACCESS, and TCRdb retained only in-frame sequences with V and J called. Part of the clones is not carried over; for the studies checked, unresolved V genes explain less than half of this, and the remainder is unexplained. The sample table holds fewer than 250,000 clones, of which roughly four fifths were seen once. Clones ranked in the top ten supply 1.5% to 2% of the sample. Specimen: PBMCs. The source of these receptors is a man aged 18 to 35 in good health and CMV-seronegative.

V usage is TRBV15 and J usage is TRBJ2-5, with 9 positions matching TRBD2. The CDR3 is 15 amino acids. Losses at the gene ends were 7 bases for V and 5 bases for J; bases not matched to a gene: 11. Looked up from germline, CDR1 is LNHNV and CDR2 is YYDKDF (reference sequence). The CDR3 sequence: CATTLAGSSGETQYF. The DNA for the CDR3 is TGTGCCACCACGCTAGCGGGATCTTCGGGGGAGACCCAGTACTTC.

V usage is TRBV18 and J usage is TRBJ1-2; D remains unclear. CDR1 is KGHSH, CDR2 LQKENI, per germline. The CDR3 is made up of 18 amino acids. The V end was cut by 2 bases, the J end by 2 bases, with 21 bases between. The CDR3 loop reads CASSPSPGGPAVNYGYTF. The CDR3 DNA sequence: TGTGCCAGCTCACCATCACCCGGAGGGCCCGCGGTCAACTATGGCTACACCTTC.

The rearrangement links TRBV6-1 to TRBJ1-5; maybe TRBD1 (6 bases). The germline V gene has CDR1 MNHNS and CDR2 SASEGT. Deletions cut 6 bases from V and 7 bases from J, with 16 bases between. The CDR3 length is 14 residues. As DNA, the CDR3 is TGTGCCAGCAGCGACGCGGGTAGGGGGCAGCCCCAGCATTTT. Translated: CASSDAGRGQPQHF.

The chain uses TRBV4-3 and TRBJ1-6; 8 positions match TRBD1. V shed 0 bases, J shed 10 bases, and the junction held 8 bases outside the gene matches. The CDR3 totals 16 residues. The germline CDR1 and CDR2 sequences are LGHNA and YSLEER. CDR3 DNA: TGCGCCAGCAGCCAAGATGAAGACAGGGGAAGGTCACCCCTCCACTTT. It is translated as CASSQDEDRGRSPLHF.

This clone appeared a few times. The CDR3 DNA reads as TGTGCCAGCAGCCTGGGGTTCTCCCAGGGCTACACCTTC. Protein sequence: CASSLGFSQGYTF. The rearrangement links TRBV5-6 to TRBJ1-2; D gene ambiguous. The ends were cut back, 4 bases at V and 8 bases at J, with 15 bases in the middle. Germline V CDR1 and CDR2: SGHDT, YYEEEE. This CDR3 spans 13 amino acids.

The chain is built from TRBV7-2 and TRBJ2-1, with 8 bases aligning to TRBD2. CDR1 is SGHTA and CDR2 is FQGNSA in the germline V gene. The CDR3 is 17 amino acids. V was clipped by 3 bases and J by 2 bases; unmatched bases: 9. The CDR3 nucleotides read TGTGCCAGCAGCTTGCTAAAACCGGGACTAGCCTACAATGAGCAGTTCTTC. As protein: CASSLLKPGLAYNEQFF.

This clone was seen once. The chain uses TRBV4-1 and TRBJ2-2, with 9 positions matching TRBD2. The CDR3 sequence is 17 residues long. The V gene end was trimmed by 0 bases and the J gene end by 2 bases; junction bases not matched to a gene: 4. Germline CDR1 reads MGHRA; CDR2 reads YSYEKL. The DNA of the CDR3 is TGCGCCAGCAGCCAAGATTTTGGGACTAGCAACACCGGGGAGCTGTTTTTT. It encodes CASSQDFGTSNTGELFF.

The chain joins TRBV6-5 to TRBJ1-2, with TRBD1 matching 8 bases. CDR3 length equals 15 residues. The germline V gene has CDR1 MNHEY and CDR2 SVGAGI. Losses at the gene ends were 5 bases for V and 4 bases for J; bases not matched to a gene: 9. CDR3 sequence: CASSISRGPSYGYTF. DNA of the CDR3: TGTGCCAGCAGTATTTCCAGGGGGCCGAGCTATGGCTACACCTTC.

The chain links TRBV7-2 to TRBJ2-7; 11 bases map to TRBD2. Trimming cost V 6 bases and J 0 bases; bases outside gene matches: 4. CDR3 size: 15 residues. From germline, CDR1 is SGHTA and CDR2 FQGNSA. CDR3 in DNA: TGTGCCAGCAGACTGGGACTAGCGGCCTCCTACGAGCAGTACTTC. As protein: CASRLGLAASYEQYF.

In this sample, this clone turned up a few times. The J gene is TRBJ1-1, the V gene TRBV4-3; maybe TRBD1 (6 bases). There are 17 residues in the CDR3. Germline CDR1 is LGHNA and CDR2 is YSLEER. Trimming took 6 bases from V and 1 from J, leaving 21 bases between them. CDR3 DNA sequence: TGCGCCAGCAGGCTAGATTTGGCAGGGGCTTCGAACACTGAAGCTTTCTTT. This gives the protein CASRLDLAGASNTEAFF.

The chain carries TRBV2 and TRBJ1-5, with D perhaps TRBD1 (5 bases). In germline, CDR1 is SNHLY, CDR2 FYNNEI. The CDR3 sequence is 13 residues long. V gave up 8 bases and J gave up 4 bases, with 12 bases separating them. The CDR3 coding sequence is TGTGCCAGCTGCGGGGGTGGAAATCAGCCCCAGCATTTT. As protein: CASCGGGNQPQHF.

The V gene is TRBV9, the J gene TRBJ2-1, with a possible D match to TRBD2 (6 bases). The CDR3 extends over 15 amino acids. Germline V gene lookup returns CDR1 SGDLS and CDR2 YYNGEE. V was pared by 3 bases and J by 1 base, with 11 bases between. The CDR3 DNA follows: TGTGCCAGCAGCGGCGGGCGGGGATCCTACAATGAGCAGTTCTTC. This translates into CASSGGRGSYNEQFF.

V and J are TRBV28 and TRBJ1-1; D may be TRBD1 (6 bases). The CDR3 length is 13 residues. Germline V gene data show CDR1 as MDHEN and CDR2 as SYDVKM. Trimming removed 1 base at V and 12 bases at J, with 15 bases between. For the CDR3, the DNA is TGTGCCAGCAGTTTATCGGTCAGGGGTTGGTCTTTCTTT. Its protein product is CASSLSVRGWSFF.

This clone has more than one count but fewer than ten. V gene TRBV19 combines with J gene TRBJ2-1; the match to TRBD1 covers 9 bases. The CDR3 is 14 residues long. The J segment lost 3 bases and the V segment lost 8 bases, leaving 5 bases of the junction unmatched. Germline lookup yields CDR1 LNHDA and CDR2 SQIVND (reference sequence). The chain's CDR3 is CASSGTGSYNEQFF. The CDR3 DNA reads as TGTGCCAGTTCCGGGACAGGGAGCTACAATGAGCAGTTCTTC.

This chain connects TRBV29-1 to TRBJ1-4, with a weak D call TRBD1 (5 bases). The CDR3 runs to 13 residues. With 7 bases removed from V and 8 bases from J, the gap between germline ends came to 17 bases. Per germline, CDR1 SQVTM and CDR2 ANQGSEA. The CDR3 sequence is CSAAGGVGEKLFF. Here the CDR3 DNA reads TGCAGCGCCGCTGGGGGGGTGGGAGAAAAACTGTTTTTT. Together with reference TRBV29-1 and TRBJ1-4, the CDR3 gives the full variable domain: SAVISQKPSRDICQRGTSLTIQCQVDSQVTMMFWYRQQPGQSLTLIATANQGSEATYESGFVIDKFPISRPNLTFSTLTVSNMSPEDSSIYLCSAAGGVGEKLFFGSGTQLSVL.

The chain employs TRBV4-1 and TRBJ2-5; D remains ambiguous. Germline V CDR1 and CDR2: MGHRA, YSYEKL. This CDR3 spans 12 amino acids. V was trimmed by 0 bases and J by 7 bases, leaving 6 bases between them. The CDR3 nucleotides are TGCGCCAGCAGCCAAGATCTCGGGACCCAGTACTTC. This encodes CASSQDLGTQYF.

The genes are TRBV9 and TRBJ1-3; 8 bases agree with TRBD1. Germline-derived CDR1 and CDR2 are SGDLS and YYNGEE. Trimming removed 0 bases from V and 0 bases from J; junction bases left unmatched: 11. This CDR3 spans 19 amino acids. CDR3 nucleotide sequence: TGTGCCAGCAGCGTAGTAGTATTTCAGGACAGGGCCTCTGGAAACACCATATATTTT. Protein product: CASSVVVFQDRASGNTIYF.